This T cell receptor (beta chain) was sequenced in a study of beta chain features in type 1 diabetes. Only a few counts were recorded for this clone. Looked up from germline, CDR1 is SGHRS and CDR2 is YFSETQ. Between the trimmed V and J ends, which lost 2 bases and 0 bases, there was a span of 17 bases. The CDR3 runs 17 residues. The investigators reverse transcribed all of the isolated RNA, so they sequenced expressed TCRB transcripts. Sequenced by immunoSEQ multiplex PCR; TCRdb stores in-frame clones only, minus some. Of about 930,000 clones listed, 17% are singletons. J is TRBJ2-5 and V is TRBV5-1; D not resolved. The sequence was obtained from a young woman in good health. The specimen was naive CD4+ T cells from blood. The chain's CDR3 is CASSFMINPANQETQYF. In nucleotides, the CDR3 is TGCGCCAGCAGCTTTATGATAAACCCAGCGAACCAAGAGACCCAGTACTTC. Full variable domain (missing parts from reference TRBV5-1 and TRBJ2-5): KAGVTQTPRYLIKTRGQQVTLSCSPISGHRSVSWYQQTPGQGLQFLFEYFSETQRNKGNFPGRFSGRQFSNSRSEMNVSTLELGDSALYLCASSFMINPANQETQYFGPGTRLLVL.